This TCR beta chain was sequenced during a study of post-analysis software for immune sequencing data. Overall study context: Disease trajectories encompassed relapsing-remitting, secondary progressive and progressive-relapsing multiple sclerosis.

The study's findings and limits: Among multiple sclerosis patients, normalized Chao1 diversity was significantly below that of controls. Analysis by F measure revealed that same-batch samples clustered strongly together. About five TRBV segments occurring more often in patients than controls included TRBV5-6, TRBV5-1 and TRBV20-1.

The CDR3 consists of 13 residues. Germline V gives CDR1 SGDLS, CDR2 YYNGEE. V gave up 0 bases and J gave up 6 bases; unmatched junction bases: 3. In its sample, this clonotype was seen a few times. Its target is not known. Libraries were made from TCR beta cDNA, and they carried unique molecular identifiers. The T cell input of about 0.85 to 10 million gave around 540,000 cDNA molecules. TCRdb called the PCR reads again in MiXCR, with one record for every CDR3 protein. The data hold hundreds of thousands of distinct CDR3 sequences, with approximately 59% observed a single time. This chain links TRBV9 with TRBJ2-7, with TRBD2 matching over 7 bases. The receptor's source is a girl aged 2-9 years with multiple sclerosis. The sample comprised blood. Written as DNA, the CDR3 is TGTGCCAGCAGCGTAGCTGGGGGGGGCGAGCAGTACTTC. Protein product: CASSVAGGGEQYF. The whole variable domain, remainder taken from reference TRBV9 and TRBJ2-7, is DSGVTQTPKHLITATGQRVTLRCSPRSGDLSVYWYQQSLDQGLQFLIQYYNGEERAKGNILERFSAQQFPDLHSELNLSSLELGDSALYFCASSVAGGGEQYFGPGTRLTVT.